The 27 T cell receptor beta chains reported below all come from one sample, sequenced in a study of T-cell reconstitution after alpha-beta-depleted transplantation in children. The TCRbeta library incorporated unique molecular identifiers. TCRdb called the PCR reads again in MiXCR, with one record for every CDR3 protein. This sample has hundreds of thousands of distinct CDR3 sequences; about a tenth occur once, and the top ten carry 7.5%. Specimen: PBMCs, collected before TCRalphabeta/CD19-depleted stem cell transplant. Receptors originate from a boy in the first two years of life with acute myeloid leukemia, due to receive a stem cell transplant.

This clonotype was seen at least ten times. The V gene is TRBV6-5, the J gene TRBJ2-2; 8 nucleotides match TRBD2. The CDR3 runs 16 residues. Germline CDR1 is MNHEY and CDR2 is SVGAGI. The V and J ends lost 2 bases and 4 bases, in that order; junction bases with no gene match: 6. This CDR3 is CASSYPAGVGTGELFF. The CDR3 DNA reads TGTGCCAGCAGTTACCCAGCGGGAGTGGGCACCGGGGAGCTGTTTTTT.

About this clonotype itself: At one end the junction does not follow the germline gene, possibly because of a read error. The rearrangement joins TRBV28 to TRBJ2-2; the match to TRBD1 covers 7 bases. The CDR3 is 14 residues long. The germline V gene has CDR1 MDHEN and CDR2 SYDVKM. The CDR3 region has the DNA TGTGCCAGCAGTCCATACCAGGGTGACAGGGACCTGTTTTTT. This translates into CASSPYQGDRDLFF.

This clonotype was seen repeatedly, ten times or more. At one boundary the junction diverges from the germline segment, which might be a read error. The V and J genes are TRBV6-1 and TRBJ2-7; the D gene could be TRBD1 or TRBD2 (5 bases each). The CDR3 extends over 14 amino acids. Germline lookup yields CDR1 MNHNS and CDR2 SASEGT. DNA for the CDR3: TGTGCCAGCAGCGAAGGGCTGGGGGACGGAGAGCAGTACTTC. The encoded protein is CASSEGLGDGEQYF.

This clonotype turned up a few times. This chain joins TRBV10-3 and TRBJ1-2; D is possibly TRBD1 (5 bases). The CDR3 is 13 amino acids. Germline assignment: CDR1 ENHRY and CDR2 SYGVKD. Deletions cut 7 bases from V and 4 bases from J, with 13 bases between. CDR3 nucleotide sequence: TGTGCCATCAAGGAGGAGGGGAGCTATGGCTACACCTTC. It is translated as CAIKEEGSYGYTF.

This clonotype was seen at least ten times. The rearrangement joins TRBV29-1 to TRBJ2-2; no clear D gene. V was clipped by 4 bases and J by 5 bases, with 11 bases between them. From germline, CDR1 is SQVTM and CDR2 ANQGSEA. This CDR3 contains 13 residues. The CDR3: CSVVVGWTGELFF. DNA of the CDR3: TGCAGCGTTGTGGTGGGATGGACCGGGGAGCTGTTTTTT.

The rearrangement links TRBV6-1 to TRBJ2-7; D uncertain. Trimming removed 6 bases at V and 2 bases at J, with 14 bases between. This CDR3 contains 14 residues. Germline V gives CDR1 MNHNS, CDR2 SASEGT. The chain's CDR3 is CASSLPGPPYEQYF. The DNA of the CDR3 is TGTGCCAGCAGCCTCCCCGGGCCCCCCTACGAGCAGTACTTC.

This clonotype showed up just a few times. The DNA for the CDR3 is TGTGCCAGCAGTTATTATACAGGGATGAACACTGAAGCTTTCTTT. This translates into CASSYYTGMNTEAFF. The V and J genes are TRBV28 and TRBJ1-1; perhaps TRBD1 as D (6 bases). The CDR3 has 15 residues. Trimming pared 4 bases from V and 0 bases from J, leaving 12 bases between. Germline assignment: CDR1 MDHEN and CDR2 SYDVKM.

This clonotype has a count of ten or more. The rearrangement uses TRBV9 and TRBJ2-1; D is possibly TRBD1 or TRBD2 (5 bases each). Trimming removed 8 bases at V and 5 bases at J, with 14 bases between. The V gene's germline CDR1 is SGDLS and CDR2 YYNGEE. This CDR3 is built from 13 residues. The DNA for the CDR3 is TGTGCCAGTGGGGGACCCCCGCACAATGAGCAGTTCTTC. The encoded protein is CASGGPPHNEQFF.

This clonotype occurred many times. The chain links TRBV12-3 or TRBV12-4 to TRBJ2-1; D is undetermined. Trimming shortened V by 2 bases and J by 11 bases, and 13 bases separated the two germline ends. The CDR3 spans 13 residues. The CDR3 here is CASSLSQPSQQFF. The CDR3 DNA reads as TGTGCCAGCAGTTTATCACAGCCTTCCCAGCAGTTCTTC.

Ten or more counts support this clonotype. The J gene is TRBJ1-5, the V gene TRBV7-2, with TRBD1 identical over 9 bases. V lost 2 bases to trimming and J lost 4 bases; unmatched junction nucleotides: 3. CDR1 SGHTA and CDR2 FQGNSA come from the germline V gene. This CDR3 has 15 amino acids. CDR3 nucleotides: TGTGCCAGCAGCTTAACCGGGACAGGGAATCAGCCCCAGCATTTT. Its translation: CASSLTGTGNQPQHF.

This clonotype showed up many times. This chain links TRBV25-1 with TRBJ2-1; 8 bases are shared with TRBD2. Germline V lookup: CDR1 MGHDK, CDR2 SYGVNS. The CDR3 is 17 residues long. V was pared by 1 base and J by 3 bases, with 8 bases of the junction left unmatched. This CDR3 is CASSEFGRLAGYNEQFF. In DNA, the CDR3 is TGTGCCAGCAGTGAATTTGGAAGGCTAGCGGGCTACAATGAGCAGTTCTTC.

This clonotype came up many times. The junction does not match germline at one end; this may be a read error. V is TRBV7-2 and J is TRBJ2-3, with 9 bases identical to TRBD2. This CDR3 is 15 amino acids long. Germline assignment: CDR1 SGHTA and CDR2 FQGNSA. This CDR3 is CASSSLAVAGDTQYF. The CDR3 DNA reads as TGTGCCAGCAGCTCTTTAGCGGTAGCGGGGGATACTCAGTATTTT.

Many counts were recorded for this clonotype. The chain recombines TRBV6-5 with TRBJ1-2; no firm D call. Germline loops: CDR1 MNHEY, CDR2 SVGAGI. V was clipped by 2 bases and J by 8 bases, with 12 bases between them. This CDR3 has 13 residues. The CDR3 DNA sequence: TGTGCCAGCAGTTACCAATTATCGGGGGGCTACACCTTC. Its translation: CASSYQLSGGYTF.

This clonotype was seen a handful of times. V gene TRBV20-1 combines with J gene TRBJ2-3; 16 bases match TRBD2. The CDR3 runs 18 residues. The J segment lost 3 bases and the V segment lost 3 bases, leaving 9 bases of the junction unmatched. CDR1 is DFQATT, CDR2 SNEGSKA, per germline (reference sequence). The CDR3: CSARGLAGGPLRTDTQYF. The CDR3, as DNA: TGCAGTGCTAGGGGACTAGCGGGAGGGCCCCTGAGGACAGATACGCAGTATTTT.

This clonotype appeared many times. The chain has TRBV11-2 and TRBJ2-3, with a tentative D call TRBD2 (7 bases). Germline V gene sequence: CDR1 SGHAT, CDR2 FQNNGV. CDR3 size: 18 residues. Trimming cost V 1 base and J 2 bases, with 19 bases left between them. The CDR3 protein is CASSLVRSGGSYTDTQYF. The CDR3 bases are TGTGCCAGCAGCTTAGTTCGTTCGGGGGGCTCATACACAGATACGCAGTATTTT.

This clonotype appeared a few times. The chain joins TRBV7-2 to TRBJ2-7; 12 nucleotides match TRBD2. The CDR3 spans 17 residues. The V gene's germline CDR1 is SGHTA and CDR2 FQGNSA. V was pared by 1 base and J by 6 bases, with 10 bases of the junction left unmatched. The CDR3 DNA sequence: TGTGCCAGCAGCTTAGTTTCCCCTAGCGGGGGGGCCAGCGAGCAGTACTTC. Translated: CASSLVSPSGGASEQYF.

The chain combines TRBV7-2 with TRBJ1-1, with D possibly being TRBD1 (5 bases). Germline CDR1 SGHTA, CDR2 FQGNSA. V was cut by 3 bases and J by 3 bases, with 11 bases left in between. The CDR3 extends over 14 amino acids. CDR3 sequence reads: CASSLGPGHTEAFF. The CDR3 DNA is TGTGCCAGCAGCTTGGGACCTGGACACACTGAAGCTTTCTTT.

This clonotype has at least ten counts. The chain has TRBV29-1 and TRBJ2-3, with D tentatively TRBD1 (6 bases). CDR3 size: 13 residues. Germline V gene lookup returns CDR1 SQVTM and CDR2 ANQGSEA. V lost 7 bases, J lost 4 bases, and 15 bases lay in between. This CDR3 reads CSAKDRASDTQYF. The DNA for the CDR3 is TGCAGCGCGAAGGACAGAGCATCAGATACGCAGTATTTT.

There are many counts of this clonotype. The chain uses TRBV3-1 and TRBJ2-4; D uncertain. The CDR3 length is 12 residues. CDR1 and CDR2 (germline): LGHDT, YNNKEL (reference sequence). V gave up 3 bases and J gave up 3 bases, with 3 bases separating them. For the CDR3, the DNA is TGTGCCAGCAGCCACAACAAAAACATTCAGTACTTC. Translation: CASSHNKNIQYF.

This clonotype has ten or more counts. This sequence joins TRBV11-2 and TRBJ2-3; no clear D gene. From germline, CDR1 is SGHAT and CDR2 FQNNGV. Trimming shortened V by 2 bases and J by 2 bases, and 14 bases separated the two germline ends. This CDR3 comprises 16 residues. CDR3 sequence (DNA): TGTGCCAGCAGCTTATCGACTGGCTTACTCACAGATACGCAGTATTTT. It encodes CASSLSTGLLTDTQYF.

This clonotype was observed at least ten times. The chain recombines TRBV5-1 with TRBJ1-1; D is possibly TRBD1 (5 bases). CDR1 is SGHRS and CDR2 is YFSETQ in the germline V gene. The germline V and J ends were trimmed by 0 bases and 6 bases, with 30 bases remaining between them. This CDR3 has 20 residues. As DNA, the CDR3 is TGCGCCAGCAGCTTGGAAGGGGTAAAGATTCCGAGATTAAAGCGTTCTGAAGCTTTCTTT. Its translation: CASSLEGVKIPRLKRSEAFF. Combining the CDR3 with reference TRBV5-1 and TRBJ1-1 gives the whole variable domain KAGVTQTPRYLIKTRGQQVTLSCSPISGHRSVSWYQQTPGQGLQFLFEYFSETQRNKGNFPGRFSGRQFSNSRSEMNVSTLELGDSALYLCASSLEGVKIPRLKRSEAFFGQGTRLTVV.

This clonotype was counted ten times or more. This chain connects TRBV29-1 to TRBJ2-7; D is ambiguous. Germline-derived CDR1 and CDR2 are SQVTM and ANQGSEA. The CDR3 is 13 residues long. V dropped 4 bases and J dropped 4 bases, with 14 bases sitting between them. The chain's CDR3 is CSVGFRARYEQYF. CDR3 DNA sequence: TGCAGCGTTGGATTTAGAGCGCGGTACGAGCAGTACTTC.

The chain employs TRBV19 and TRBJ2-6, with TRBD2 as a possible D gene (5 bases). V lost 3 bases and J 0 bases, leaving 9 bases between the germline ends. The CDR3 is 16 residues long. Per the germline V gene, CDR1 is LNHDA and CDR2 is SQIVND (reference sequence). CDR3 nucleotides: TGTGCCAGTAGTATCGGACTGTTCTCTGGGGCCAACGTCCTGACTTTC. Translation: CASSIGLFSGANVLTF.

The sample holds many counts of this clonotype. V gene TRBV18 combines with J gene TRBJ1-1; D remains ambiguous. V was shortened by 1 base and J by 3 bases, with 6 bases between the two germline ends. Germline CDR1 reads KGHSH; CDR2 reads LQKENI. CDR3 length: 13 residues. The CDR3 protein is CASSPQRDTEAFF. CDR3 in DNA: TGTGCCAGCTCACCACAGAGGGACACTGAAGCTTTCTTT.

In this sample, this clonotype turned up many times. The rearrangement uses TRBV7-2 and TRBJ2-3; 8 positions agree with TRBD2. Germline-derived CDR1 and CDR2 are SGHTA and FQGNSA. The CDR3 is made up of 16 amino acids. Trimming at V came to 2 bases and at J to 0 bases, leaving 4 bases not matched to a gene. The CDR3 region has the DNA TGTGCCAGCAGCTTACTACTAGCGGATAGCACAGATACGCAGTATTTT. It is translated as CASSLLLADSTDTQYF.

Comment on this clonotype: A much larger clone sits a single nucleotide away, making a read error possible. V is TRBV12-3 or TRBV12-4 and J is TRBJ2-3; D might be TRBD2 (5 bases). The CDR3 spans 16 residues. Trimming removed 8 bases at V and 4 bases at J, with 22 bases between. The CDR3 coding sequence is TGTGCCAGCTGCCGTGTCGTGACTATATTTTCAGATACGCAGTATTTT. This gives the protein CASCRVVTIFSDTQYF.

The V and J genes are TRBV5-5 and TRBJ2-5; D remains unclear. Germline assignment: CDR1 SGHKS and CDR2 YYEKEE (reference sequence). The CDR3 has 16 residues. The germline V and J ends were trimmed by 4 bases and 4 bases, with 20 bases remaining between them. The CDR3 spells CASSPTVGASIETQYF. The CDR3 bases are TGTGCCAGCAGCCCCACCGTCGGAGCTTCAATAGAGACCCAGTACTTC.